These 10 T cell receptor beta chains came from one sample sequenced in a study of T cell responses to AZD1222 COVID-19 vaccine. Using immunoSEQ multiplex PCR, the repertoire was profiled, and TCRdb retains in-frame clones only, with some absent. The sample holds 95,000 to 100,000 clones, around nine tenths seen once. The sample was peripheral blood, taken 28 days after the second AZD1222 dose. Every receptor here comes from an adult who received the AZD1222 COVID-19 vaccine.

This chain joins TRBV25-1 and TRBJ2-2, with D unclear. From germline, CDR1 is MGHDK and CDR2 SYGVNS. The CDR3 covers 14 residues. Trimming removed 7 bases at V and 2 bases at J, with 11 bases between. The CDR3 bases are TGTGCCAGCACTGTGGACCAAAACACCGGGGAGCTGTTTTTT. Its translation: CASTVDQNTGELFF.

This chain uses TRBV5-1 with TRBJ1-1; no definite D call. The length of the CDR3 is 14 residues. V shed 0 bases and J shed 0 bases, with 6 bases lying between them. Germline values: CDR1 SGHRS, CDR2 YFSETQ. DNA of the CDR3: TGCGCCAGCAGCTTGGGCGGAATGAACACTGAAGCTTTCTTT. Translation: CASSLGGMNTEAFF.

J is TRBJ1-3 and V is TRBV10-3, with TRBD1 identical over 9 bases. Germline CDR1 and CDR2: ENHRY and SYGVKD. The CDR3 runs to 17 residues. V lost 0 bases to trimming and J lost 2 bases; unmatched junction nucleotides: 5. Here the CDR3 DNA reads TGTGCCATCAGTGAGTCGAGAGGGACAGGGCCTGGAAACACCATATATTTT. This translates into CAISESRGTGPGNTIYF.

The chain joins TRBV25-1 to TRBJ1-2, with 9 bases aligning to TRBD1. The CDR3 loop spans 18 amino acids. Trimming at V came to 2 bases and at J to 2 bases, leaving 12 bases not matched to a gene. CDR1 is MGHDK, CDR2 SYGVNS, per germline. CDR3 sequence reads: CASSELGGQGSWNYGYTF. The CDR3 bases are TGTGCCAGCAGTGAACTTGGTGGACAGGGGTCTTGGAACTATGGCTACACCTTC.

The chain combines TRBV18 with TRBJ1-2, with D hard to call. This CDR3 spans 14 amino acids. The germline V gene has CDR1 KGHSH and CDR2 LQKENI. V was trimmed by 7 bases and J by 6 bases, leaving 18 bases between them. The CDR3 nucleotides read TGTGCCAGCTTCGGGGTCGACGGTTTAGATGGCTACACCTTC. The encoded protein is CASFGVDGLDGYTF. Variable domain in full (rest from reference TRBV18 and TRBJ1-2): NAGVMQNPRHLVRRRGQEARLRCSPMKGHSHVYWYRQLPEEGLKFMVYLQKENIIDESGMPKERFSAEFPKEGPSILRIQQVVRGDSAAYFCASFGVDGLDGYTFGSGTRLTVV.

The table lists this clone with a few counts. The rearrangement links TRBV5-4 to TRBJ1-1, with TRBD1 identical over 7 bases. CDR1 is SGHNT, CDR2 YYREEE, per germline (reference sequence). V shed 5 bases, J shed 0 bases, and the junction held 4 bases outside the gene matches. The CDR3 sequence is 14 residues long. The CDR3 sequence is CASSSQGMNTEAFF. The CDR3 bases are TGTGCCAGCAGTTCACAGGGGATGAACACTGAAGCTTTCTTT.

The rearrangement joins TRBV11-2 to TRBJ2-7; D not resolved. CDR1 SGHAT and CDR2 FQNNGV come from the germline V gene. V dropped 2 bases and J dropped 2 bases, with 4 bases sitting between them. The CDR3 covers 12 residues. In nucleotides, the CDR3 is TGTGCCAGCAGCTTAATTGCCTACGAGCAGTACTTC. This gives the protein CASSLIAYEQYF.

This chain connects TRBV7-2 to TRBJ2-2; 10 bases agree with TRBD2. V was pared by 2 bases and J by 8 bases, with 5 bases of the junction left unmatched. From germline, CDR1 is SGHTA and CDR2 FQGNSA. CDR3 length: 15 residues. The CDR3 spells CASSLSSGSGGELFF. CDR3 sequence (DNA): TGTGCCAGCAGCTTATCTAGCGGGAGCGGGGGGGAGCTGTTTTTT. The full variable domain, its missing parts supplied by reference TRBV7-2 and TRBJ2-2, is GAGVSQSPSNKVTEKGKDVELRCDPISGHTALYWYRQSLGQGLEFLIYFQGNSAPDKSGLPSDRFSAERTGGSVSTLTIQRTQQEDSAVYLCASSLSSGSGGELFFGEGSRLTVL.

J is TRBJ2-2 and V is TRBV9, with D possibly being TRBD2 (7 bases). The CDR3 spans 18 residues. The germline V and J ends were trimmed by 1 base and 3 bases, with 19 bases remaining between them. Germline CDR1 is SGDLS and CDR2 is YYNGEE. The CDR3, as DNA: TGTGCCAGCAGCGTAATTCCATGGGGGGGCGCTGACACCGGGGAGCTGTTTTTT. This sequence encodes CASSVIPWGGADTGELFF.

This clone was found a few times. This sequence joins TRBV12-5 and TRBJ1-1, with D unresolved. With 3 bases removed from V and 0 bases from J, the gap between germline ends came to 5 bases. The CDR3 sequence is 13 residues long. CDR1 is LGHNT, CDR2 FRNRAP, per germline. This CDR3 is CASGFYVNTEAFF. CDR3 sequence (DNA): TGTGCTAGTGGTTTCTACGTGAACACTGAAGCTTTCTTT. The variable domain in full, completed from reference TRBV12-5 and TRBJ1-1, reads DARVTQTPRHKVTEMGQEVTMRCQPILGHNTVFWYRQTMMQGLELLAYFRNRAPLDDSGMPKDRFSAEMPDATLATLKIQPSEPRDSAVYFCASGFYVNTEAFFGQGTRLTVV.